A single sample gave rise to the 22 T cell receptor beta chains below, sequenced in a study of blood T cell repertoires in COVID-19. Assay used: immunoSEQ multiplex PCR; TCRdb lists only in-frame clones, some missing. The table has about 200,000 clones, about 85% seen once; the top ten hold roughly 5.7%. The sample consisted of peripheral blood. These TCRs come from a middle-aged woman with COVID-19, enrolled during active disease.

The J gene is TRBJ2-1, the V gene TRBV4-3; D is unresolved. V dropped 11 bases and J dropped 15 bases, with 14 bases sitting between them. The CDR3 contains 9 residues. CDR1 LGHNA and CDR2 YSLEER come from the germline V gene. CDR3: CALVPSRFF. CDR3 bases: TGCGCCCTGGTCCCCTCGCGGTTCTTC.

The chain recombines TRBV11-3 with TRBJ2-1, with D possibly being TRBD2 (6 bases). Germline V lookup: CDR1 SGHNT, CDR2 YENEEA. With 0 bases removed from V and 0 bases from J, the gap between germline ends came to 9 bases. This CDR3 spans 16 amino acids. CDR3 DNA sequence: TGTGCCAGCAGCTTAGATCACGGGGGCTCCTACAATGAGCAGTTCTTC. Translation: CASSLDHGGSYNEQFF.

The chain uses TRBV9 and TRBJ1-6, with D perhaps TRBD1 (5 bases). CDR3 length equals 16 residues. The germline gives CDR1 SGDLS, CDR2 YYNGEE. The germline V and J ends were trimmed by 4 bases and 5 bases, with 16 bases remaining between them. CDR3 protein: CASSPRSTVHNSPLHF. The CDR3 DNA sequence: TGTGCCAGCAGCCCCCGATCGACAGTTCATAATTCACCCCTCCACTTT.

This CDR3 is CASSPERTGLNTGELFF. DNA for the CDR3: TGCGCCAGCAGCCCAGAACGGACAGGGTTGAACACCGGGGAGCTGTTTTTT. The chain recombines TRBV4-1 with TRBJ2-2; 8 bases are a match to TRBD1. The CDR3 loop spans 17 amino acids. The ends lost 4 bases at V and 1 base at J; junction bases unmatched: 8. CDR1 is MGHRA and CDR2 is YSYEKL in the germline V gene.

As DNA, the CDR3 is TGCGCCAGCAGCCCCCAGGGCTACGAGCAGTACTTC. It codes for CASSPQGYEQYF. The chain joins TRBV5-1 to TRBJ2-7; D may be TRBD1 (5 bases). There are 12 residues in the CDR3. The germline V gene has CDR1 SGHRS and CDR2 YFSETQ. V was clipped by 4 bases and J by 3 bases, with 8 bases between them.

The V gene is TRBV7-8, the J gene TRBJ2-7; 7 bases are shared with TRBD1. This CDR3 has 15 amino acids. Looked up from germline, CDR1 is SGHVS and CDR2 is FQNEAQ. The V gene end was trimmed by 1 base and the J gene end by 5 bases; junction bases not matched to a gene: 8. This CDR3 reads CASSLDGRGRNEQYF. CDR3 nucleotides: TGTGCCAGCAGCTTAGATGGCAGGGGGAGAAACGAGCAGTACTTC.

This clone was seen a few times. The V call is TRBV9, the J call TRBJ1-2; 8 nucleotides match TRBD1. The germline V gene has CDR1 SGDLS and CDR2 YYNGEE. The CDR3 loop spans 15 amino acids. V dropped 4 bases and J dropped 14; count of bases not matched to a gene: 19. The CDR3 loop reads CASSPSQGALGSGTF. The CDR3 nucleotides are TGTGCCAGCAGCCCCAGTCAGGGGGCGCTAGGGTCTGGGACCTTC.

The genes are TRBV6-6 and TRBJ1-4; 7 bases are shared with TRBD1. The J segment lost 5 bases and the V segment lost 5 bases, leaving 2 bases of the junction unmatched. The germline V gene has CDR1 MNHNY and CDR2 SVGAGI (reference sequence). The CDR3 length is 13 residues. The CDR3 sequence: CASSGTENEKLFF. The CDR3 region has the DNA TGTGCCAGCAGTGGGACAGAGAATGAAAAACTGTTTTTT.

This clone appeared a few times. The chain employs TRBV4-1 and TRBJ1-1, with 7 bases identical to TRBD1. The CDR3 totals 18 residues. With 1 base clipped from V and 3 bases from J, the junction kept 14 bases outside the gene matches. Germline lookup yields CDR1 MGHRA and CDR2 YSYEKL. CDR3 protein: CASSQGLGGTVPYTEAFF. The DNA of the CDR3 is TGCGCCAGCAGCCAAGGTCTAGGGGGGACAGTCCCTTACACTGAAGCTTTCTTT.

The rearrangement joins TRBV10-2 to TRBJ2-1; 7 bases are a match to TRBD2. V trimming: 7 bases; J trimming: 10 bases; junction bases outside the gene matches: 16. CDR3 size: 15 residues. From germline, CDR1 is WSHSY and CDR2 SAAADI. CDR3 residues: CASTQRLAVRGEQFF. CDR3 bases: TGCGCCAGCACCCAACGGCTAGCGGTCCGGGGGGAGCAGTTCTTC.

The J gene is TRBJ2-7, the V gene TRBV6-4, with 11 positions matching TRBD2. Germline loops: CDR1 MRHNA, CDR2 SNTAGT. CDR3 length equals 14 residues. Trimming removed 5 bases from V and 0 bases from J; junction bases left unmatched: 0. CDR3 protein: CASSTSGGSYEQYF. The CDR3 bases are TGTGCCAGCAGTACTAGCGGGGGCTCCTACGAGCAGTACTTC.

The chain links TRBV2 to TRBJ1-4; 7 nucleotides agree with TRBD1. V dropped 6 bases and J dropped 3; count of bases not matched to a gene: 13. This CDR3 is built from 17 residues. Germline loops: CDR1 SNHLY, CDR2 FYNNEI. CDR3 region: CASRENTQGYPNEKLFF. The CDR3 DNA is TGTGCCAGCAGGGAAAATACACAGGGGTACCCTAATGAAAAACTGTTTTTT.

The CDR3 region is CAWSVQSGTGNYGYTF. The CDR3 nucleotides are TGTGCCTGGAGTGTACAGTCCGGGACAGGGAACTATGGCTACACCTTC. V usage is TRBV30 and J usage is TRBJ1-2; TRBD1 aligns across 9 bases. This CDR3 is built from 16 residues. J gave up 2 bases and V 0 bases, and 7 bases lay outside the gene matches. CDR1 is GTSNPN and CDR2 is SVGIG in the germline V gene (reference sequence).

This clone was detected a few times. The V gene is TRBV7-3, the J gene TRBJ2-2; TRBD2 might be the D (5 bases). The germline V and J ends were trimmed by 5 bases and 5 bases, with 6 bases remaining between them. This CDR3 comprises 12 residues. Germline V gives CDR1 SGHTA, CDR2 FQGTGA. The CDR3: CASSRGTGELFF. CDR3 nucleotides: TGTGCCAGCAGCCGAGGGACCGGGGAGCTGTTTTTT.

The chain uses TRBV6-4 and TRBJ2-3; 8 positions match TRBD2. Germline values: CDR1 MRHNA, CDR2 SNTAGT. J was trimmed by 5 bases and V by 6 bases; bases with no gene match: 7. The CDR3 consists of 14 residues. The CDR3 loop reads CASSPGLAGDTQYF. CDR3 nucleotides: TGTGCCAGCAGCCCCGGACTAGCCGGAGATACGCAGTATTTT.

The table lists this clone with a few counts. This chain links TRBV6-6 with TRBJ2-2; TRBD1 is a possible D gene (5 bases). V was cut by 5 bases and J by 2 bases, with 18 bases left in between. Germline CDR1 is MNHNY and CDR2 is SVGAGI (reference sequence). The CDR3 is made up of 17 amino acids. Here the CDR3 DNA reads TGTGCCAGCAGTCGTCCGAAAACAGGTGGAAACACCGGGGAGCTGTTTTTT. Protein: CASSRPKTGGNTGELFF.

The chain combines TRBV3-1 (or the pseudogene TRBV3-2) with TRBJ2-5; 7 bases match TRBD2. Germline values: CDR1 LGHDT, CDR2 YNNKEL (reference sequence). The CDR3 spans 16 residues. V lost 4 bases, J lost 1 base, and 9 bases stayed unmatched. This CDR3 is CASSRLREFGQETQYF. CDR3 in DNA: TGTGCCAGCAGCCGATTGCGGGAGTTTGGCCAAGAGACCCAGTACTTC.

This clone was counted many times. This rearrangement joins TRBV4-1 to TRBJ2-7, with 9 bases that match TRBD2. V lost 1 base, J lost 3 bases, and 7 bases stayed unmatched. From germline, CDR1 is MGHRA and CDR2 YSYEKL. This CDR3 has 16 residues. The CDR3 here is CASSQVGAGGGYEQYF. CDR3 sequence (DNA): TGCGCCAGCAGCCAAGTCGGAGCGGGGGGCGGCTACGAGCAGTACTTC.

V usage is TRBV6-1 and J usage is TRBJ1-1, with D tentatively TRBD1 (5 bases). The CDR3 sequence is 14 residues long. Germline V gives CDR1 MNHNS, CDR2 SASEGT. The V end was cut by 2 bases, the J end by 5 bases, with 12 bases between. In nucleotides, the CDR3 is TGTGCCAGCAGTGAATCCGGGGAGGGGACTGAAGCTTTCTTT. Protein product: CASSESGEGTEAFF.

A few counts support this clone. The rearrangement uses TRBV9 and TRBJ2-1, with 7 bases aligning to TRBD2. The germline V gene encodes CDR1 SGDLS and CDR2 YYNGEE. The CDR3 is made up of 11 amino acids. Trimming took 4 bases from V and 13 from J; bases not matched to a gene: 5. The CDR3 region has the DNA TGTGCCAGCAGCCCCGGGACTACCCAGTTCTTC. Translated, it gives CASSPGTTQFF.

This clone has a handful of counts. The V and J genes are TRBV6-5 and TRBJ2-7; a weak D match, TRBD1 (6 bases). V dropped 0 bases and J dropped 3 bases, with 6 bases sitting between them. CDR1 is MNHEY, CDR2 SVGAGI, per germline. The CDR3 is 13 residues long. CDR3 protein: CASSYSRGYEQYF. The CDR3 DNA reads TGTGCCAGCAGTTACTCCAGGGGCTACGAGCAGTACTTC.

J is TRBJ2-1 and V is TRBV3-1 (or the pseudogene TRBV3-2), with TRBD2 matching 8 bases. This CDR3 comprises 15 residues. The V gene end was trimmed by 4 bases and the J gene end by 6 bases; junction bases not matched to a gene: 8. The germline CDR1 and CDR2 sequences are LGHDT and YNNKEL (reference sequence). CDR3 DNA sequence: TGTGCCAGCAGCCCAACTAGCGGAAGACTCAATGAGCAGTTCTTC. It codes for CASSPTSGRLNEQFF.